The 25 T cell receptor beta chains below come from one sample, sequenced in a study of T cell repertoires in cytomegalovirus infection. Their target antigens are unknown. TCRdb reprocessed the reads via MiXCR and lists one record per CDR3 protein. The table has hundreds of thousands of distinct CDR3 sequences, around 35% seen once. The source was cultured PBMCs, collected from culture after CMV antigen stimulation. Receptors were obtained from a human donor in good health (CMV status not recorded). Some clones in this sample may be carry-over from other donors' samples.

This clonotype was recorded a few times. The chain joins TRBV6-2 or TRBV6-3 to TRBJ2-1; 12 bases are a match to TRBD2. Germline V gene data show CDR1 as MNHEY and CDR2 as SVGEGT. The ends lost 4 bases at V and 4 bases at J; junction bases unmatched: 11. This CDR3 comprises 18 residues. The CDR3 here is CASSSQGTSGRAYNEQFF. CDR3 in DNA: TGTGCCAGCAGTTCACAAGGGACTAGCGGGCGGGCATACAATGAGCAGTTCTTC.

J is TRBJ1-4 and V is TRBV5-6; the match to TRBD1 covers 10 bases. Germline V lookup: CDR1 SGHDT, CDR2 YYEEEE. The CDR3 is 14 amino acids. V lost 0 bases to trimming and J lost 9 bases; unmatched junction nucleotides: 2. The CDR3, as DNA: TGTGCCAGCAGCTTGGGGGACAGGGGTAAAAAACTGTTTTTT. Its translation: CASSLGDRGKKLFF. Full variable domain (missing parts from reference TRBV5-6 and TRBJ1-4): DAGVTQSPTHLIKTRGQQVTLRCSPKSGHDTVSWYQQALGQGPQFIFQYYEEEERQRGNFPDRFSGHQFPNYSSELNVNALLLGDSALYLCASSLGDRGKKLFFGSGTQLSVL.

CDR3: CASSYEWRTAYEQYF. The CDR3 nucleotides are TGTGCCAGCAGTTACGAATGGCGGACTGCCTACGAGCAGTACTTC. The rearrangement joins TRBV6-1 to TRBJ2-7; a possible D gene is TRBD2 (5 bases). The CDR3 is made up of 15 amino acids. Trimming removed 5 bases from V and 2 bases from J, with 16 bases in between. CDR1 is MNHNS, CDR2 SASEGT, per germline.

The V gene is TRBV15, the J gene TRBJ2-1; D is possibly TRBD1 or TRBD2 (5 bases each). This CDR3 spans 17 amino acids. V lost 2 bases and J 0 bases, leaving 14 bases between the germline ends. Looked up from germline, CDR1 is LNHNV and CDR2 is YYDKDF (reference sequence). The CDR3 nucleotides are TGTGCCACCAGCAGACCGACCGGGACCAGCTCCTACAATGAGCAGTTCTTC. It encodes CATSRPTGTSSYNEQFF.

This clonotype was counted only a few times. The V call is TRBV6-2 or TRBV6-3, the J call TRBJ2-1, with TRBD1 matching 7 bases. The J segment lost 4 bases and the V segment lost 9 bases, leaving 12 bases of the junction unmatched. CDR1 is MNHEY, CDR2 SVGEGT, per germline. This CDR3 spans 15 amino acids. The CDR3 reads CARGDSLRGYNEQFF. CDR3 nucleotide sequence: TGTGCCAGAGGGGACAGCCTGAGGGGATACAATGAGCAGTTCTTC.

This clonotype turned up a few times. The chain employs TRBV7-6 and TRBJ2-3; a weak D match, TRBD2 (6 bases). The CDR3 consists of 16 residues. Germline CDR1 SGHVS, CDR2 FNYEAQ. V dropped 5 bases and J dropped 1 base, with 16 bases sitting between them. The CDR3 nucleotides read TGTGCCAGCAGCCCCCCGCTGGGACTGCGCACAGATACGCAGTATTTT. This encodes CASSPPLGLRTDTQYF.

This clonotype has a single count. This rearrangement joins TRBV7-6 to TRBJ1-2, with D perhaps TRBD1 (6 bases). The germline V gene encodes CDR1 SGHVS and CDR2 FNYEAQ. The CDR3 runs 12 residues. Trimming cost V 7 bases and J 2 bases, with 8 bases left between them. This chain's CDR3 is CASNGQNYGYTF. CDR3 DNA: TGTGCCAGCAACGGACAGAACTATGGCTACACCTTC. Drawing the rest from reference TRBV7-6 and TRBJ1-2, the complete variable domain is GAGVSQSPRYKVTKRGQDVALRCDPISGHVSLYWYRQALGQGPEFLTYFNYEAQQDKSGLPNDRFSAERPEGSISTLTIQRTEQRDSAMYRCASNGQNYGYTFGSGTRLTVV.

This clonotype was seen a few times. V and J are TRBV11-3 and TRBJ2-3; D is ambiguous. This CDR3 region has 13 residues. The V and J ends lost 0 bases and 6 bases respectively, with 7 bases between them. Germline V gives CDR1 SGHNT, CDR2 YENEEA. DNA for the CDR3: TGTGCCAGCAGCTTAGAGCTGGCTGATACGCAGTATTTT. This translates into CASSLELADTQYF.

V usage is TRBV6-6 and J usage is TRBJ2-7, with 9 bases fitting TRBD1. CDR3 length: 16 residues. Germline V gene data show CDR1 as MNHNY and CDR2 as SVGAGI (reference sequence). Trimming cost V 2 bases and J 1 base; bases outside gene matches: 6. As DNA, the CDR3 is TGTGCCAGCAGTTACCGGACAGGGGTGGCTTCCTACGAGCAGTACGTC. Its protein is CASSYRTGVASYEQYV.

This sequence joins TRBV4-1 and TRBJ2-1; 7 bases line up with TRBD2. The CDR3 length is 15 residues. Germline loops: CDR1 MGHRA, CDR2 YSYEKL. Trimming cost V 1 base and J 9 bases; bases outside gene matches: 9. The CDR3 sequence is CASSQAESLAGEQFF. DNA for the CDR3: TGCGCCAGCAGCCAAGCTGAGAGCTTAGCGGGTGAGCAGTTCTTC.

At least ten counts were recorded for this clonotype. This chain connects TRBV12-3 or TRBV12-4 to TRBJ1-2; tentative D call: TRBD1 (5 bases). Between the trimmed V and J ends, which lost 5 bases and 5 bases, there was a span of 12 bases. The CDR3 is 13 amino acids. The CDR3 sequence is CASSPIGTYGYTF. Written as DNA, the CDR3 is TGTGCCAGCAGTCCGATAGGGACTTATGGCTACACCTTC.

The chain is built from TRBV11-3 and TRBJ2-7, with 10 nucleotides matching TRBD1. Germline CDR1 reads SGHNT; CDR2 reads YENEEA. The CDR3 is 17 amino acids. V gave up 2 bases and J gave up 6 bases; unmatched junction bases: 13. In DNA form, the CDR3 reads TGTGCCAGCAGCTTAAAAGGGGGGACAGGGGAGATACGCGAGCAGTACGTC. Its protein product is CASSLKGGTGEIREQYV.

This clonotype was found a few times. The chain couples TRBV11-2 to TRBJ2-3; TRBD2 aligns across 7 bases. The V segment lost 5 bases and the J segment 2 bases; nucleotides outside the gene matches: 7. The germline gives CDR1 SGHAT, CDR2 FQNNGV. The CDR3 runs 15 residues. Written as DNA, the CDR3 is TGTGCCAGCAGCCGGGACCGACTAGCCACAGATACGCAGTATTTT. Its protein product is CASSRDRLATDTQYF.

The genes are TRBV12-3 or TRBV12-4 and TRBJ2-1, with D possibly being TRBD1 (6 bases). The V and J ends lost 9 bases and 0 bases respectively, with 15 bases between them. CDR3 length: 15 amino acids. The CDR3 spells CARNRDTSSYNEQFF. The DNA of the CDR3 is TGTGCCAGAAACCGGGACACAAGCTCCTACAATGAGCAGTTCTTC.

The V and J genes are TRBV7-2 and TRBJ2-3; the D call may be TRBD1 or TRBD2 (5 bases each). With 4 bases removed from V and 2 bases from J, the gap between germline ends came to 13 bases. The CDR3 totals 15 residues. Germline CDR1 and CDR2: SGHTA and FQGNSA. The CDR3: CASSSGPRLTDTQYF. CDR3 in DNA: TGTGCCAGCAGCTCGGGACCGCGGCTCACAGATACGCAGTATTTT.

The sample holds a few counts of this clonotype. The chain uses TRBV7-2 and TRBJ2-3; 8 positions agree with TRBD2. V dropped 6 bases and J dropped 0; count of bases not matched to a gene: 5. Germline CDR1 and CDR2: SGHTA and FQGNSA. This CDR3 is 15 amino acids long. The DNA of the CDR3 is TGTGCCAGCAGACGCTTAGCGGGAAGCACAGATACGCAGTATTTT. As protein: CASRRLAGSTDTQYF.

This clonotype was counted between two and nine times. The V gene is TRBV9, the J gene TRBJ1-2; D remains unclear. Germline loops: CDR1 SGDLS, CDR2 YYNGEE. V was shortened by 6 bases and J by 1 base, with 4 bases between the two germline ends. This CDR3 has 11 amino acids. CDR3 in amino acids: CASKDNYGYTF. The DNA of the CDR3 is TGTGCCAGCAAGGATAACTATGGCTACACCTTC.

The chain combines TRBV24-1 with TRBJ2-3; 8 bases are a match to TRBD1. CDR3 length: 15 amino acids. With V trimmed by 0 bases and J by 4 bases, 2 bases remained unmatched. Germline CDR1 and CDR2: KGHDR and SFDVKD. CDR3 region: CATSDLGQGPDTQYF. CDR3 in DNA: TGTGCCACCAGTGATTTGGGACAGGGTCCAGATACGCAGTATTTT.

As for this clonotype: Germline and junction disagree at one end, which may indicate a read error. The chain couples TRBV12-3 or TRBV12-4 to TRBJ2-7, with D unclear. There are 11 residues in the CDR3. CDR3 region: CASTYLGPVAF. The CDR3 DNA is TGTGCCAGCACCTACCTCGGCCCGGTGGCCTTC.

Many counts were recorded for this clonotype. The CDR3 sequence: CASSSDRQETQYF. CDR3 coding DNA: TGTGCCAGCAGCTCGGACAGACAAGAGACCCAGTACTTC. The chain employs TRBV7-2 and TRBJ2-5; TRBD1 is a possible D gene (6 bases). V was cut by 4 bases and J by 2 bases, with 8 bases left in between. Per the germline V gene, CDR1 is SGHTA and CDR2 is FQGNSA. The CDR3 runs 13 residues.

The chain couples TRBV20-1 to TRBJ2-1, with TRBD2 matching over 14 bases. Germline values: CDR1 DFQATT, CDR2 SNEGSKA (reference sequence). V dropped 0 bases and J dropped 8; count of bases not matched to a gene: 6. The CDR3 is 16 amino acids. CDR3 coding DNA: TGCAGTGCTAGAGATGGGACTAGCGGGAGAAAATATGAGCAGTTCTTC. Its translation: CSARDGTSGRKYEQFF.

The chain combines TRBV6-2 or TRBV6-3 with TRBJ2-3; unclear D gene. Germline V gives CDR1 MNHEY, CDR2 SVGEGT. This CDR3 region has 16 residues. The V and J ends lost 5 bases and 0 bases respectively, with 15 bases between them. The CDR3 coding sequence is TGTGCCAGCAGTCTCGGAGTCGCCAGAAGCACAGATACGCAGTATTTT. Its protein is CASSLGVARSTDTQYF.

This clonotype was picked up a small number of times. V is TRBV27 and J is TRBJ2-5; D may match TRBD1 or TRBD2 (5 bases each). Germline V lookup: CDR1 MNHEY, CDR2 SMNVEV (reference sequence). CDR3 length: 14 amino acids. Trimming took off 5 bases at V and 5 bases at J, with 15 bases between the two ends. In DNA, the CDR3 is TGTGCCAGCAGTGTCCGGGGCCCCCGGGAGACCCAGTACTTC. Translating it yields CASSVRGPRETQYF.

The rearrangement links TRBV19 to TRBJ2-3; D might be TRBD2 (6 bases). This CDR3 is built from 12 residues. V lost 5 bases to trimming and J lost 13 bases, with 16 bases between them. Germline CDR1 reads LNHDA; CDR2 reads SQIVND (reference sequence). The DNA of the CDR3 is TGTGCCAGTAGTTCCCGGGGAGGTTCAGAGTATTTT. This gives the protein CASSSRGGSEYF.

The rearrangement links TRBV5-1 to TRBJ1-1; 7 nucleotides align to TRBD1. Trimming at V came to 1 base and at J to 2 bases, leaving 11 bases not matched to a gene. In germline, CDR1 is SGHRS, CDR2 YFSETQ. The CDR3 runs 17 residues. CDR3 DNA: TGCGCCAGCAGCTTGTCAATGAGAAGGGGGCGCAACACTGAAGCTTTCTTT. It specifies CASSLSMRRGRNTEAFF.